This is a list of T cell receptor beta chains from one sample in a study of vaccination and CD4 T cells after COVID-19. TCRdb fed the PCR reads into MiXCR, producing one record per CDR3 protein. The profile shows a few thousand distinct CDR3 sequences, approximately 52% of them singletons. No cognate antigen is known for these TCRs. The sample was CD4+ T cells from blood, cultured in vitro. All receptors derive from a human donor who had recovered from COVID-19. The CDR3 runs from the conserved cysteine through the conserved F or W. The D gene is left open where the match is weak. Size is omitted from some rows. Given values are once, few, many or a class for expanded clones.

j_gene: TRBJ2-3
abundance: .
v_gene: TRBV20-1
d_gene: .
CDR3aa: CSARDPLGIDTQYF
CDR3nt: TGCAGTGCTAGAGATCCCCTAGGGATAGATACGCAGTATTTT

j_gene: TRBJ1-2
abundance: .
v_gene: TRBV7-9
d_gene: .
CDR3aa: CASSLPTRATYGYTF
CDR3nt: TGTGCCAGCAGCTTACCTACCAGGGCCACCTATGGCTACACCTTC

j_gene: TRBJ2-5
abundance: medium-sized
v_gene: TRBV7-2
d_gene: .
CDR3aa: CASSLGRGRETQYF
CDR3nt: TGTGCCAGCAGCTTAGGTCGGGGGCGGGAGACCCAGTACTTC

j_gene: TRBJ2-7
abundance: once
v_gene: TRBV6-1
d_gene: TRBD1
CDR3aa: CASTRGQGSYEQYF
CDR3nt: TGTGCCAGCACGAGGGGGCAGGGCTCCTACGAGCAGTACTTC

j_gene: TRBJ1-2
abundance: .
v_gene: TRBV25-1
d_gene: TRBD1
CDR3aa: CATRQGLDYGYTF
CDR3nt: TGTGCCACCAGACAGGGGCTGGACTATGGCTACACCTTC

j_gene: TRBJ1-2
abundance: .
v_gene: TRBV7-3
d_gene: .
CDR3aa: CASSLMQGEGYTF
CDR3nt: TGTGCCAGCAGCTTAATGCAGGGAGAAGGCTACACCTTC

j_gene: TRBJ1-2
abundance: .
v_gene: TRBV20-1
d_gene: TRBD1
CDR3aa: CSARGGTGGNYGYTF
CDR3nt: TGCAGTGCTAGAGGGGGGACAGGGGGTAACTATGGCTACACCTTC

j_gene: TRBJ2-5
abundance: .
v_gene: TRBV6-5
d_gene: .
CDR3aa: CASSYSTVYQETQYF
CDR3nt: TGTGCCAGCAGTTACTCGACAGTTTATCAAGAGACCCAGTACTTC

j_gene: TRBJ1-6
abundance: .
v_gene: TRBV20-1
d_gene: TRBD1
CDR3aa: CSAPDRESGSPLHF
CDR3nt: TGCAGTGCGCCCGACAGGGAAAGCGGTTCACCCCTCCACTTT

j_gene: TRBJ2-5
abundance: few
v_gene: TRBV6-2/TRBV6-3
d_gene: TRBD2
CDR3aa: CASSWGSGGAETQYF
CDR3nt: TGTGCCAGCAGTTGGGGTAGCGGGGGGGCCGAGACCCAGTACTTC

j_gene: TRBJ1-2
abundance: .
v_gene: TRBV20-1
d_gene: .
CDR3aa: CSARSIGTASLYGYTF
CDR3nt: TGCAGTGCTAGGTCGATTGGGACGGCTTCCCTCTATGGCTACACCTTC

j_gene: TRBJ2-7
abundance: .
v_gene: TRBV20-1
d_gene: TRBD1
CDR3aa: CSAYEGQGGYEQYF
CDR3nt: TGCAGTGCCTACGAAGGACAGGGGGGCTACGAGCAGTACTTC

j_gene: TRBJ2-7
abundance: .
v_gene: TRBV20-1
d_gene: TRBD2
CDR3aa: CSARAAGVWGYEQYF
CDR3nt: TGCAGTGCTAGAGCCGCGGGGGTGTGGGGCTACGAGCAGTACTTC

j_gene: TRBJ1-1
abundance: .
v_gene: TRBV20-1
d_gene: .
CDR3aa: CSARGYTGITEAFF
CDR3nt: TGCAGTGCTAGAGGTTATACAGGGATCACTGAAGCTTTCTTT

j_gene: TRBJ2-7
abundance: once
v_gene: TRBV28
d_gene: TRBD2
CDR3aa: CASSSSGLVAYEQYF
CDR3nt: TGTGCCAGCAGTTCCTCCGGACTAGTCGCCTACGAGCAGTACTTC

j_gene: TRBJ1-5
abundance: .
v_gene: TRBV6-2/TRBV6-3
d_gene: .
CDR3aa: CASSSNQGPQHF
CDR3nt: TGTGCCAGCAGTTCGAATCAGGGGCCCCAGCATTTT

j_gene: TRBJ1-5
abundance: few
v_gene: TRBV6-1
d_gene: .
CDR3aa: CASSGVGNQPQHF
CDR3nt: TGTGCCAGCAGTGGGGTGGGGAATCAGCCCCAGCATTTT

j_gene: TRBJ1-2
abundance: .
v_gene: TRBV28
d_gene: .
CDR3aa: CASTTLPSDYTF
CDR3nt: TGTGCCAGCACCACACTCCCCTCGGACTACACCTTC

j_gene: TRBJ2-5
abundance: few
v_gene: TRBV7-2
d_gene: .
CDR3aa: CASSLGGLLQETQYF
CDR3nt: TGTGCCAGCAGCTTAGGAGGTCTCTTGCAGGAGACCCAGTACTTC

j_gene: TRBJ1-1
abundance: .
v_gene: TRBV7-3
d_gene: .
CDR3aa: CASSPGGLRTEAFF
CDR3nt: TGTGCCAGCAGCCCGGGGGGGTTAAGGACTGAAGCTTTCTTT

j_gene: TRBJ2-5
abundance: once
v_gene: TRBV6-2/TRBV6-3
d_gene: TRBD1
CDR3aa: CASVPLGQGSETQYF
CDR3nt: TGTGCCAGCGTACCGCTGGGACAGGGGTCAGAGACCCAGTACTTC

j_gene: TRBJ1-1
abundance: .
v_gene: TRBV6-4
d_gene: TRBD1
CDR3aa: CASRVTGTTEAFF
CDR3nt: TGTGCCAGCAGGGTGACAGGGACCACTGAAGCTTTCTTT

j_gene: TRBJ2-7
abundance: few
v_gene: TRBV12-3/TRBV12-4
d_gene: TRBD2
CDR3aa: CASGSSGGAREQYF
CDR3nt: TGTGCCAGCGGATCTAGCGGGGGGGCCCGCGAGCAGTACTTC

j_gene: TRBJ1-2
abundance: .
v_gene: TRBV20-1
d_gene: TRBD1
CDR3aa: CSAREMGQGYGYTF
CDR3nt: TGCAGTGCTAGGGAAATGGGACAGGGCTATGGCTACACCTTC

j_gene: TRBJ1-2
abundance: few
v_gene: TRBV15
d_gene: TRBD1
CDR3aa: CATSDRVRDYGYTF
CDR3nt: TGTGCCACCAGCGACAGGGTGAGAGACTATGGCTACACCTTC

j_gene: TRBJ1-6
abundance: few
v_gene: TRBV6-1
d_gene: TRBD1
CDR3aa: CASRVQGVRSPLHF
CDR3nt: TGTGCCAGCAGGGTACAGGGGGTTCGATCACCCCTCCACTTT

j_gene: TRBJ1-6
abundance: .
v_gene: TRBV6-1
d_gene: .
CDR3aa: CASIEGPRSPLHF
CDR3nt: TGTGCCAGCATAGAGGGCCCGAGATCACCCCTCCACTTT

j_gene: TRBJ2-5
abundance: once
v_gene: TRBV15
d_gene: TRBD1
CDR3aa: CATSRGKETQYF
CDR3nt: TGTGCCACCTCCAGGGGGAAAGAGACCCAGTACTTC

j_gene: TRBJ2-5
abundance: large
v_gene: TRBV6-2/TRBV6-3
d_gene: .
CDR3aa: CASSYSSALETQYF
CDR3nt: TGTGCCAGCAGTTACTCGAGTGCCCTAGAGACCCAGTACTTC

j_gene: TRBJ1-1
abundance: .
v_gene: TRBV24-1
d_gene: .
CDR3aa: CATSAAGVNTEAFF
CDR3nt: TGTGCCACCAGTGCGGCAGGGGTCAACACTGAAGCTTTCTTT

j_gene: TRBJ1-1
abundance: .
v_gene: TRBV20-1
d_gene: TRBD1
CDR3aa: CSAQGGDTEAFF
CDR3nt: TGCAGTGCTCAGGGGGGGGACACTGAAGCTTTCTTT

j_gene: TRBJ2-1
abundance: .
v_gene: TRBV6-1
d_gene: .
CDR3aa: CASSPDSNEQFF
CDR3nt: TGTGCCAGCAGCCCCGATTCCAATGAGCAGTTCTTC

j_gene: TRBJ1-2
abundance: few
v_gene: TRBV28
d_gene: TRBD1
CDR3aa: CASSFAGGGGGYTF
CDR3nt: TGTGCCAGCAGTTTTGCAGGGGGGGGAGGTGGCTACACCTTC

j_gene: TRBJ1-1
abundance: .
v_gene: TRBV20-1
d_gene: .
CDR3aa: CSARESGTFNTEAFF
CDR3nt: TGCAGTGCTAGAGAGTCCGGGACATTCAACACTGAAGCTTTCTTT

j_gene: TRBJ2-3
abundance: .
v_gene: TRBV20-1
d_gene: TRBD2
CDR3aa: CSATLGLATGTQYF
CDR3nt: TGCAGTGCTACGCTTGGACTAGCGACGGGTACGCAGTATTTT

j_gene: TRBJ1-2
abundance: .
v_gene: TRBV20-1
d_gene: TRBD1
CDR3aa: CCASDRAAYGYTF
CDR3nt: TGCTGTGCTAGCGACAGGGCTGCCTATGGCTACACCTTC

j_gene: TRBJ2-7
abundance: .
v_gene: TRBV20-1
d_gene: TRBD2
CDR3aa: CSARDLAGNIYEQYF
CDR3nt: TGCAGTGCTAGAGATTTAGCGGGGAACATCTACGAGCAGTACTTC

j_gene: TRBJ1-6
abundance: .
v_gene: TRBV6-1
d_gene: .
CDR3aa: CASSPRGDSPLHF
CDR3nt: TGTGCCAGCAGCCCCCGAGGAGATTCACCCCTCCACTTT

j_gene: TRBJ1-6
abundance: .
v_gene: TRBV20-1
d_gene: .
CDR3aa: CSASRAGAQARSPLHF
CDR3nt: TGCAGTGCTAGTAGGGCGGGGGCTCAGGCAAGATCACCCCTCCACTTT

j_gene: TRBJ1-2
abundance: few
v_gene: TRBV7-8
d_gene: TRBD1
CDR3aa: CATISRGAQGYGYTF
CDR3nt: TGTGCCACTATATCCAGGGGGGCTCAGGGCTATGGCTACACCTTC

j_gene: TRBJ2-5
abundance: .
v_gene: TRBV20-1
d_gene: .
CDR3aa: CSAPQGLETQYF
CDR3nt: TGCAGTGCTCCTCAGGGATTGGAGACCCAGTACTTC

j_gene: TRBJ1-1
abundance: .
v_gene: TRBV29-1
d_gene: .
CDR3aa: CSVLTGTAFF
CDR3nt: TGCAGCGTGCTAACAGGGACAGCTTTCTTT

j_gene: TRBJ2-7
abundance: .
v_gene: TRBV6-1
d_gene: .
CDR3aa: CASSSLYEQYF
CDR3nt: TGTGCCAGCAGCTCCCTCTACGAGCAGTACTTC

j_gene: TRBJ2-7
abundance: .
v_gene: TRBV20-1
d_gene: TRBD1
CDR3aa: CSADRPDRVPYEQYF
CDR3nt: TGCAGTGCTGACAGACCAGACAGGGTCCCCTACGAGCAGTACTTC

j_gene: TRBJ2-7
abundance: .
v_gene: TRBV20-1
d_gene: .
CDR3aa: CSARSSDPGNEQYF
CDR3nt: TGCAGTGCTAGATCCTCGGACCCTGGGAACGAGCAGTACTTC

j_gene: TRBJ1-2
abundance: .
v_gene: TRBV2
d_gene: TRBD1
CDR3aa: CASSFRDRGDYTF
CDR3nt: TGTGCCAGCAGTTTCCGGGACAGGGGGGACTACACCTTC

j_gene: TRBJ2-1
abundance: .
v_gene: TRBV7-2
d_gene: TRBD2
CDR3aa: CASSSRGGNEQFF
CDR3nt: TGTGCCAGCAGCTCGCGGGGGGGCAATGAGCAGTTCTTC

j_gene: TRBJ1-1
abundance: .
v_gene: TRBV7-8
d_gene: .
CDR3aa: CASSLVGGGSTEAFF
CDR3nt: TGTGCCAGCAGCTTAGTAGGGGGGGGGAGCACTGAAGCTTTCTTT

j_gene: TRBJ1-1
abundance: large
v_gene: TRBV2
d_gene: .
CDR3aa: CASSLGVLNTEAFF
CDR3nt: TGTGCCAGCAGCTTAGGGGTACTGAACACTGAAGCTTTCTTT

j_gene: TRBJ1-5
abundance: .
v_gene: TRBV10-3
d_gene: TRBD1
CDR3aa: CAISDGTGWNQPQHF
CDR3nt: TGTGCCATCAGTGATGGGACAGGGTGGAATCAGCCCCAGCATTTT

j_gene: TRBJ1-2
abundance: few
v_gene: TRBV7-9
d_gene: .
CDR3aa: CASSLAGQGIYTF
CDR3nt: TGTGCCAGCAGCTTAGCCGGACAAGGGATCTACACCTTC

j_gene: TRBJ2-3
abundance: .
v_gene: TRBV6-2/TRBV6-3
d_gene: .
CDR3aa: CASRPEGTDTQYF
CDR3nt: TGTGCCAGCCGGCCCGAGGGGACAGATACGCAGTATTTT

j_gene: TRBJ1-2
abundance: .
v_gene: TRBV6-1
d_gene: .
CDR3aa: CASSVTSYGYTF
CDR3nt: TGTGCCAGCAGTGTGACGAGCTATGGCTACACCTTC

j_gene: TRBJ2-7
abundance: .
v_gene: TRBV7-2
d_gene: TRBD2
CDR3aa: CASSPSGGRYEQYF
CDR3nt: TGTGCCAGCAGCCCTAGCGGGGGCAGGTACGAGCAGTACTTC

j_gene: TRBJ1-2
abundance: .
v_gene: TRBV10-3
d_gene: .
CDR3aa: CAISSAYGYTF
CDR3nt: TGTGCCATCAGTAGCGCCTATGGCTACACCTTC

j_gene: TRBJ1-1
abundance: .
v_gene: TRBV20-1
d_gene: .
CDR3aa: CSAPGRAGTWAFF
CDR3nt: TGCAGTGCCCCGGGGAGGGCAGGGACATGGGCTTTCTTT

j_gene: TRBJ1-5
abundance: .
v_gene: TRBV28
d_gene: .
CDR3aa: CASSSQGGEQPQHF
CDR3nt: TGTGCCAGCAGTTCTCAAGGGGGGGAGCAGCCCCAGCATTTT

j_gene: TRBJ1-6
abundance: .
v_gene: TRBV10-1
d_gene: TRBD1
CDR3aa: CASSTPGTGSSPLHF
CDR3nt: TGCGCCAGCAGTACACCCGGGACAGGGAGTTCACCCCTCCACTTT

j_gene: TRBJ1-1
abundance: .
v_gene: TRBV10-3
d_gene: .
CDR3aa: CAISGSGNTEAFF
CDR3nt: TGTGCCATCAGTGGGTCAGGGAACACTGAAGCTTTCTTT

j_gene: TRBJ1-5
abundance: .
v_gene: TRBV7-2
d_gene: .
CDR3aa: CASSGRAGIVGQPQHF
CDR3nt: TGTGCCAGCAGTGGAAGAGCGGGGATCGTTGGTCAGCCCCAGCATTTT